The 18 T cell receptor beta chains below come from one sample, sequenced in a study of blood T cell repertoires in COVID-19 (dated by TCRdb to the early 2020s). Library preparation was by the immunoSEQ multiplex PCR assay. TCRdb took this table from immuneACCESS and kept in-frame rearrangements with V and J called. Such tables lack part of the clones; where checked against another copy, unresolved V genes explain under half of the gap, and the rest is unexplained. Counted in this sample were some 130,000 clones; approximately 86% of them appeared once. More than 9.5% of the sample is in the top ten clones. Sequencing was carried out using peripheral blood. Receptors were obtained from a woman aged 70-85 years with COVID-19, enrolled during active disease.

This chain joins TRBV6-1 and TRBJ1-4, with 8 nucleotides matching TRBD1. The CDR3 extends over 15 amino acids. V shed 3 bases and J 3 bases; nucleotides not matched to a gene: 3. In germline, CDR1 is MNHNS, CDR2 SASEGT. CDR3 nucleotides: TGTGCCAGCAGTGACAGGGGGCTAGCTAATGAAAAACTGTTTTTT. Its protein product is CASSDRGLANEKLFF.

The rearrangement joins TRBV7-2 to TRBJ2-1; no reliable D call. The length of the CDR3 is 12 residues. V shed 5 bases and J shed 8 bases, with 10 bases lying between them. The germline V gene has CDR1 SGHTA and CDR2 FQGNSA. CDR3 amino acids: CASSPTEYEQFF. The CDR3 DNA sequence: TGTGCCAGCAGCCCAACAGAATATGAGCAGTTCTTC.

V gene TRBV2 combines with J gene TRBJ1-2; possible D gene TRBD1, 5 bases. In germline, CDR1 is SNHLY, CDR2 FYNNEI. The CDR3 consists of 14 residues. Trimming cost V 4 bases and J 4 bases, with 13 bases left between them. DNA for the CDR3: TGTGCCAGCAGTGGTCCCCGAGACAGCTATGGCTACACCTTC. Translating it yields CASSGPRDSYGYTF.

The rearrangement joins TRBV5-1 to TRBJ1-4, with 9 bases aligning to TRBD1. Trimming took 4 bases from V and 5 from J; bases not matched to a gene: 6. The CDR3 consists of 15 residues. Germline V gives CDR1 SGHRS, CDR2 YFSETQ. CDR3 nucleotide sequence: TGCGCCAGCAGCGGCGGACAGGGGCTAAATGAAAAACTGTTTTTT. Protein product: CASSGGQGLNEKLFF.

The chain carries TRBV7-8 and TRBJ2-7; 15 nucleotides align to TRBD2. In germline, CDR1 is SGHVS, CDR2 FQNEAQ. The CDR3 is 17 residues long. Losses at the gene ends were 5 bases for V and 7 bases for J; bases not matched to a gene: 12. The CDR3 reads CASSPTGGLAGGREQYF. For the CDR3, the DNA is TGTGCCAGCAGCCCTACTGGCGGACTAGCGGGGGGGCGTGAGCAGTACTTC.

V and J are TRBV4-2 and TRBJ2-1, with 11 bases lining up with TRBD2. V was clipped by 2 bases and J by 1 base; unmatched bases: 1. The CDR3 consists of 16 residues. CDR1 and CDR2 (germline): LGHNA, YNFKEQ. CDR3 sequence (DNA): TGTGCCAGCAGCCAACTAGCGGGGGGTTCCTACAATGAGCAGTTCTTC. As protein: CASSQLAGGSYNEQFF.

The rearrangement uses TRBV5-1 and TRBJ2-2; 10 nucleotides align to TRBD1. The CDR3 runs to 15 residues. Losses at the gene ends were 3 bases for V and 6 bases for J; bases not matched to a gene: 5. Germline V gene sequence: CDR1 SGHRS, CDR2 YFSETQ. Here the CDR3 DNA reads TGCGCCAGCAGCTCCACCGGGACAGGGGCCGGGGAGCTGTTTTTT. The encoded protein is CASSSTGTGAGELFF.

The V and J genes are TRBV11-2 and TRBJ1-5, with D possibly matching TRBD1 (5 bases). With 2 bases removed from V and 6 bases from J, the gap between germline ends came to 11 bases. Germline CDR1 SGHAT, CDR2 FQNNGV. The CDR3 totals 14 residues. This CDR3 is CASSLQGMGQPQHF. The DNA for the CDR3 is TGTGCCAGCAGCTTACAGGGTATGGGTCAGCCCCAGCATTTT.

This clone turned up a few times. This rearrangement joins TRBV11-3 to TRBJ2-2; D is perhaps TRBD1 (6 bases). V was pared by 2 bases and J by 5 bases, with 12 bases between. Germline V lookup: CDR1 SGHNT, CDR2 YENEEA. The CDR3 contains 15 residues. CDR3: CASSLLTGDTGELFF. The CDR3 DNA reads as TGTGCCAGCAGCTTATTGACAGGTGATACCGGGGAGCTGTTTTTT.

V gene TRBV3-1 (or the pseudogene TRBV3-2) combines with J gene TRBJ2-5, with D hard to call. This CDR3 has 15 amino acids. The germline CDR1 and CDR2 sequences are LGHDT and YNNKEL (reference sequence). V was shortened by 4 bases and J by 0 bases, with 12 bases between the two germline ends. This chain's CDR3 is CASSPRGWNQETQYF. CDR3 DNA sequence: TGTGCCAGCAGCCCCCGAGGATGGAACCAAGAGACCCAGTACTTC.

This sequence joins TRBV5-6 and TRBJ2-1; 9 bases match TRBD1. The CDR3 runs 15 residues. Trimming cost V 5 bases and J 4 bases; bases outside gene matches: 7. Germline CDR1 and CDR2: SGHDT and YYEEEE. CDR3 nucleotide sequence: TGTGCCAGCAGTCACGACAGGGGGGCTTACAATGAGCAGTTCTTC. Translation gives CASSHDRGAYNEQFF. The full variable domain, with the rest looked up from reference TRBV5-6 and TRBJ2-1, is DAGVTQSPTHLIKTRGQQVTLRCSPKSGHDTVSWYQQALGQGPQFIFQYYEEEERQRGNFPDRFSGHQFPNYSSELNVNALLLGDSALYLCASSHDRGAYNEQFFGPGTRLTVL.

V is TRBV30 and J is TRBJ1-4; 8 nucleotides agree with TRBD1. The J segment lost 7 bases and the V segment lost 2 bases, leaving 15 bases of the junction unmatched. The V gene's germline CDR1 is GTSNPN and CDR2 SVGIG (reference sequence). The CDR3 totals 17 residues. The CDR3 loop is CAWSTSFMTGVFEKLFF. CDR3 DNA: TGTGCCTGGAGTACCTCCTTCATGACAGGGGTATTTGAAAAACTGTTTTTT.

In this sample, this clone turned up once. J is TRBJ1-1 and V is TRBV4-1, with unresolved D. The CDR3 covers 13 residues. V lost 4 bases to trimming and J lost 2 bases, with 8 bases between them. The germline V gene encodes CDR1 MGHRA and CDR2 YSYEKL. CDR3 nucleotides: TGCGCCAGCAGCCTCGGACTTAACACTGAAGCTTTCTTT. Its translation: CASSLGLNTEAFF.

The chain has TRBV7-8 and TRBJ2-7; the match to TRBD1 covers 10 bases. V shed 6 bases and J 4 bases; nucleotides not matched to a gene: 6. The germline V gene has CDR1 SGHVS and CDR2 FQNEAQ. This CDR3 has 14 amino acids. CDR3 DNA sequence: TGTGCCAGCAGACGACAGGGGGCTGGGTACGAGCAGTACTTC. Amino acids: CASRRQGAGYEQYF.

The rearrangement links TRBV5-1 to TRBJ1-2, with TRBD1 matching over 7 bases. CDR1 and CDR2 from the germline V gene are SGHRS and YFSETQ. CDR3 length equals 18 residues. The junction had 14 bases not matched to a gene; V was cut back by 0 bases and J by 3 bases. CDR3 DNA sequence: TGCGCCAGCAGCTTGGCCGAGGGACAGCAAACTACATACTATGGCTACACCTTC. Amino acid sequence: CASSLAEGQQTTYYGYTF.

Only a few counts were recorded for this clone. The chain has TRBV6-5 and TRBJ2-7, with TRBD2 matching 8 bases. CDR3 length equals 13 residues. With 7 bases clipped from V and 3 bases from J, the junction kept 5 bases outside the gene matches. The germline CDR1 and CDR2 sequences are MNHEY and SVGAGI. The CDR3 protein is CASTPGTSYEQYF. CDR3 coding DNA: TGTGCCAGCACCCCCGGGACTAGCTACGAGCAGTACTTC.

The V call is TRBV5-1, the J call TRBJ1-5, with 9 bases matching TRBD1. The germline gives CDR1 SGHRS, CDR2 YFSETQ. The CDR3 covers 15 residues. V trimming: 2 bases; J trimming: 7 bases; junction bases outside the gene matches: 7. The CDR3 reads CASSFDGGTGQPQHF. The CDR3 nucleotides read TGCGCCAGCAGCTTTGATGGGGGGACAGGGCAGCCCCAGCATTTT.

CDR3 DNA: TGTGCCAGCAGCTTAGAGAACAGGGGCGGCTACACCTTC. It yields the protein CASSLENRGGYTF. This chain connects TRBV7-3 to TRBJ1-2; 7 nucleotides match TRBD1. The CDR3 runs to 13 residues. V lost 2 bases to trimming and J lost 8 bases; unmatched junction nucleotides: 5. The germline gives CDR1 SGHTA, CDR2 FQGTGA.